The clone carrying this TCR beta chain was observed many times. Its antigen is unknown. This sample stems from a study of CD8 T cells in ankylosing spondylitis. Quantitative 5'-RACE with molecular barcodes produced the TCR beta libraries. TCRdb independently ran MiXCR on the 5' RACE reads; one entry per CDR3 protein. This sample has about 160,000 distinct CDR3 sequences, with approximately 20% found just once. Study-level findings and limits: Certain motif variants had earlier appeared in reactive arthritis synovial fluid and blood. Disease-linked clones, CD8+, were relatively rare in peripheral blood. Reportedly, disease-linked clones are significantly enriched in ankylosing spondylitis patients' matched synovial fluid.

The CDR3 contains 17 residues. With 5 bases clipped from V and 0 bases from J, the junction kept 6 bases outside the gene matches. Germline-derived CDR1 and CDR2 are SGHDT and YYEEEE. The receptor was derived from a male donor with ankylosing spondylitis or in good health (not recorded which). Sequencing input: blood, either unsorted or a sorted T cell fraction (not recorded which). J is TRBJ2-3 and V is TRBV5-6; 13 bases line up with TRBD2. CDR3 sequence (DNA): TGTGCCAGCAGTCTCGGGACTAGCGGGACTAGCACAGATACGCAGTATTTT. This encodes CASSLGTSGTSTDTQYF.